This passage covers 23 T cell receptor beta chains from one sample sequenced in a study of blood T cell repertoires in COVID-19. Generated by immunoSEQ multiplex PCR, the TCRdb table keeps only in-frame clones and is missing some. The sample holds a few hundred thousand clones, about nine tenths seen once. The sequenced material came from peripheral blood. These receptors all stem from a woman aged 25 to 45 with active or convalescent COVID-19.

V usage is TRBV4-3 and J usage is TRBJ2-3; the match to TRBD2 covers 8 bases. The ends lost 2 bases at V and 2 bases at J; junction bases unmatched: 3. Germline V gives CDR1 LGHNA, CDR2 YSLEER. The CDR3 runs 15 residues. CDR3 sequence reads: CASSQSSGATDTQYF. The CDR3 nucleotides read TGCGCCAGCAGCCAAAGTAGCGGGGCCACAGATACGCAGTATTTT.

This chain uses TRBV6-2 or TRBV6-3 with TRBJ2-7; 11 bases match TRBD2. With 2 bases clipped from V and 2 bases from J, the junction kept 2 bases outside the gene matches. The CDR3 sequence is 15 residues long. Germline V gene lookup returns CDR1 MNHEY and CDR2 SVGEGT. In DNA form, the CDR3 reads TGTGCCAGCAGTTACGGGACTAGCGGAACCTACGAGCAGTACTTC. Translated: CASSYGTSGTYEQYF.

The chain couples TRBV4-2 to TRBJ2-1, with TRBD1 matching over 8 bases. This CDR3 is 14 amino acids long. With 5 bases clipped from V and 9 bases from J, the junction kept 9 bases outside the gene matches. The germline gives CDR1 LGHNA, CDR2 YNFKEQ. For the CDR3, the DNA is TGTGCCAGCAGCACTCGACAGGGGCAGGCTGAGCAGTTCTTC. Residues: CASSTRQGQAEQFF.

The V gene is TRBV9, the J gene TRBJ1-4; 9 nucleotides align to TRBD1. CDR1 is SGDLS, CDR2 YYNGEE, per germline. The CDR3 loop spans 15 amino acids. Trimming cost V 4 bases and J 7 bases; bases outside gene matches: 8. The CDR3 sequence: CASSQGTGGSEKLFF. The CDR3 coding sequence is TGTGCCAGCAGCCAAGGAACAGGGGGCAGTGAAAAACTGTTTTTT.

In its sample, this clone was seen once. This chain links TRBV5-1 with TRBJ1-4, with a tentative D call TRBD1 (6 bases). Germline CDR1 SGHRS, CDR2 YFSETQ. Trimming removed 2 bases from V and 5 bases from J, with 10 bases in between. The CDR3 runs 14 residues. The DNA of the CDR3 is TGCGCCAGCAGCTTCCGGGGGGCGAATGAAAAACTGTTTTTT. Residues: CASSFRGANEKLFF.

The J gene is TRBJ1-1, the V gene TRBV5-1; 8 bases line up with TRBD1. The trim removed 4 bases at V and 4 bases at J, leaving 6 bases unmatched. Germline CDR1 and CDR2: SGHRS and YFSETQ. CDR3 length: 14 amino acids. CDR3 sequence (DNA): TGCGCCAGCAGCGATCGACAGGGGTTCACTGAAGCTTTCTTT. Encoded protein: CASSDRQGFTEAFF.

This chain uses TRBV7-2 with TRBJ1-5; unclear D gene. There are 14 residues in the CDR3. Germline-derived CDR1 and CDR2 are SGHTA and FQGNSA. The ends were cut back, 5 bases at V and 5 bases at J, with 13 bases in the middle. The CDR3 DNA is TGTGCCAGCAGCGTTGACATCCTTTATCAGCCCCAGCATTTT. It translates to CASSVDILYQPQHF.

V and J are TRBV6-1 and TRBJ1-2, with D possibly matching TRBD1 (5 bases). Germline CDR1 and CDR2: MNHNS and SASEGT. With 0 bases removed from V and 5 bases from J, the gap between germline ends came to 10 bases. This CDR3 is built from 14 residues. DNA of the CDR3: TGTGCCAGCAGTGAAGCGCGGGGGGATTATGGCTACACCTTC. Translating gives CASSEARGDYGYTF.

The chain links TRBV18 to TRBJ2-5; D remains ambiguous. The length of the CDR3 is 15 residues. V gave up 1 base and J gave up 1 base, with 10 bases separating them. CDR1 is KGHSH and CDR2 is LQKENI in the germline V gene. CDR3: CASSPLPPSQETQYF. The CDR3 nucleotides are TGTGCCAGCTCACCACTCCCCCCGAGCCAAGAGACCCAGTACTTC. The variable domain in full, completed from reference TRBV18 and TRBJ2-5, reads NAGVMQNPRHLVRRRGQEARLRCSPMKGHSHVYWYRQLPEEGLKFMVYLQKENIIDESGMPKERFSAEFPKEGPSILRIQQVVRGDSAAYFCASSPLPPSQETQYFGPGTRLLVL.

The chain employs TRBV2 and TRBJ1-2; the match to TRBD1 covers 8 bases. The V gene end was trimmed by 6 bases and the J gene end by 6 bases; junction bases not matched to a gene: 9. Germline CDR1 SNHLY, CDR2 FYNNEI. The CDR3 spans 14 residues. The CDR3 reads CASSGQGMGNGYTF. CDR3 nucleotides: TGTGCCAGCAGCGGACAGGGAATGGGTAATGGCTACACCTTC.

This clone was seen only once. The chain joins TRBV28 to TRBJ1-3; 7 nucleotides line up with TRBD1. Germline lookup yields CDR1 MDHEN and CDR2 SYDVKM. V was pared by 8 bases and J by 3 bases, with 13 bases of the junction left unmatched. This CDR3 spans 16 amino acids. The CDR3: CASAVGGELGGNTIYF. As DNA, the CDR3 is TGTGCCAGCGCGGTAGGGGGCGAGTTGGGTGGAAACACCATATATTTT.

The rearrangement links TRBV6-2 or TRBV6-3 to TRBJ1-2; 8 bases are shared with TRBD1. Trimming cost V 2 bases and J 1 base; bases outside gene matches: 9. The CDR3 extends over 17 amino acids. Germline assignment: CDR1 MNHEY and CDR2 SVGEGT. CDR3 sequence: CASSYGTGVNLNYGYTF. The CDR3, as DNA: TGTGCCAGCAGTTACGGGACAGGAGTGAACCTTAACTATGGCTACACCTTC.

This chain joins TRBV24-1 and TRBJ2-3; TRBD2 aligns across 7 bases. The CDR3 extends over 17 amino acids. J was trimmed by 2 bases and V by 4 bases; bases with no gene match: 11. Germline assignment: CDR1 KGHDR and CDR2 SFDVKD. CDR3 protein: CATSDPGGRGTTDTQYF. The CDR3 DNA follows: TGTGCCACCAGTGACCCCGGAGGGCGGGGGACCACAGATACGCAGTATTTT.

This clone has just a few counts. V usage is TRBV5-1 and J usage is TRBJ1-3; D unclear. CDR3 length equals 13 residues. Deletions cut 0 bases from V and 4 bases from J, with 5 bases between. CDR1 and CDR2 (germline): SGHRS, YFSETQ. CDR3 amino acids: CASSLDTGNTIYF. The DNA of the CDR3 is TGCGCCAGCAGCTTGGACACCGGAAACACCATATATTTT.

The chain joins TRBV28 to TRBJ1-1; D unclear. Trimming cost V 8 bases and J 0 bases, with 10 bases left between them. The germline gives CDR1 MDHEN, CDR2 SYDVKM. This CDR3 is built from 13 residues. The CDR3 DNA follows: TGTGCCAGCGTGGCAGGTCTGAACACTGAAGCTTTCTTT. Its protein is CASVAGLNTEAFF. The whole variable domain, remainder taken from reference TRBV28 and TRBJ1-1, is DVKVTQSSRYLVKRTGEKVFLECVQDMDHENMFWYRQDPGLGLRLIYFSYDVKMKEKGDIPEGYSVSREKKERFSLILESASTNQTSMYLCASVAGLNTEAFFGQGTRLTVV.

The chain joins TRBV2 to TRBJ2-5, with 8 positions matching TRBD2. Germline CDR1 SNHLY, CDR2 FYNNEI. Unmatched junction bases numbered 8, after V lost 3 bases and J lost 5 bases. This CDR3 is built from 15 residues. Here the CDR3 DNA reads TGTGCCAGCAGTGATAGGGCGGGGGGTCCCGAGACCCAGTACTTC. It translates to CASSDRAGGPETQYF. Full variable domain (outside the CDR3, taken from reference TRBV2 and TRBJ2-5): EPEVTQTPSHQVTQMGQEVILRCVPISNHLYFYWYRQILGQKVEFLVSFYNNEISEKSEIFDDQFSVERPDGSNFTLKIRSTKLEDSAMYFCASSDRAGGPETQYFGPGTRLLVL.

V gene TRBV5-1 combines with J gene TRBJ1-2; D unclear. The CDR3 is 12 residues long. The V end was cut by 4 bases, the J end by 6 bases, with 10 bases between. Germline assignment: CDR1 SGHRS and CDR2 YFSETQ. The CDR3 DNA is TGCGCCAGCAGCCCCGGGAGGAATGGCTACACCTTC. Amino acids: CASSPGRNGYTF.

This chain connects TRBV10-1 to TRBJ1-3, with D unresolved. The ends were cut back, 7 bases at V and 0 bases at J, with 16 bases in the middle. This CDR3 contains 16 residues. Germline V gene lookup returns CDR1 WNHNN and CDR2 SYGVQD (reference sequence). The CDR3 sequence: CASIYAQVGSGNTIYF. The CDR3 coding sequence is TGCGCCAGCATTTACGCGCAGGTCGGCTCTGGAAACACCATATATTTT.

J is TRBJ1-6 and V is TRBV19; 9 nucleotides line up with TRBD1. Losses at the gene ends were 6 bases for V and 6 bases for J; bases not matched to a gene: 9. The length of the CDR3 is 16 residues. Germline assignment: CDR1 LNHDA and CDR2 SQIVND (reference sequence). Here the CDR3 DNA reads TGTGCCAGTAGGACCTCGGGACAGGGAAGTAATTCACCCCTCCACTTT. Amino acids: CASRTSGQGSNSPLHF.

V usage is TRBV5-8 and J usage is TRBJ2-5; possibly TRBD2 for D (6 bases). Deletions cut 2 bases from V and 2 bases from J, with 16 bases between. CDR1 and CDR2 from the germline V gene are SGHTS and YDEGEE. The CDR3 is made up of 16 amino acids. CDR3 bases: TGTGCCAGCAGCTTTGGCCGGGGGTGGGGGCAAGAGACCCAGTACTTC. This gives the protein CASSFGRGWGQETQYF.

This chain uses TRBV5-1 with TRBJ2-2; 7 nucleotides match TRBD1. V lost 0 bases, J lost 6 bases, and 5 bases stayed unmatched. The CDR3 has 15 amino acids. Per the germline V gene, CDR1 is SGHRS and CDR2 is YFSETQ. The CDR3 protein is CASSLGQGVSGELFF. The CDR3 DNA follows: TGCGCCAGCAGCTTGGGACAGGGTGTTTCCGGGGAGCTGTTTTTT.

The chain couples TRBV6-6 to TRBJ1-1, with 9 bases lining up with TRBD1. Trimming removed 4 bases from V and 5 bases from J; junction bases left unmatched: 5. Germline V CDR1 and CDR2: MNHNY, SVGAGI (reference sequence). This CDR3 spans 14 amino acids. CDR3 sequence (DNA): TGTGCCAGCAGTTGGACAGGGGATGGTACTGAAGCTTTCTTT. It specifies CASSWTGDGTEAFF.

DNA for the CDR3: TGTGCCATCAGTGACGCAGCGGGGGGGCAGGAGACCCAGTACTTC. Translating gives CAISDAAGGQETQYF. The rearrangement uses TRBV10-3 and TRBJ2-5; the match to TRBD2 covers 10 bases. Germline CDR1 and CDR2: ENHRY and SYGVKD. With V trimmed by 3 bases and J by 5 bases, 6 bases remained unmatched. The CDR3 has 15 amino acids.